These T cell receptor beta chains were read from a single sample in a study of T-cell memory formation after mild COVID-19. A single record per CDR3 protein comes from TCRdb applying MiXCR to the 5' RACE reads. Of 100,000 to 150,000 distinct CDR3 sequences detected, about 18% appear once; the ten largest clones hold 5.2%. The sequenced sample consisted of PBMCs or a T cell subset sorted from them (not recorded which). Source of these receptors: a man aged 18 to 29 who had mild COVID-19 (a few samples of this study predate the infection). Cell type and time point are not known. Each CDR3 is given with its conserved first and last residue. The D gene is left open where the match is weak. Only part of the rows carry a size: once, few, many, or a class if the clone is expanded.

DNA: TGTGCCAGCAGCTCTGTCCGGGACAGGGGAGCTAACTATGGCTACACCTTC
CDR3: CASSSVRDRGANYGYTF
V: TRBV7-9
D: TRBD1
size: NA
J: TRBJ1-2

DNA: TGTGCCAGCAGCGCACAAGACCTCACAGATACGCAGTATTTT
CDR3: CASSAQDLTDTQYF
V: TRBV7-9
D: NA
size: many
J: TRBJ2-3

DNA: TGCAGTGCTAGAGATTCGACTTCAGGGGGTACGCAGTATTTT
CDR3: CSARDSTSGGTQYF
V: TRBV20-1
D: TRBD1
size: few
J: TRBJ2-3

DNA: TGTGCCAGCAGCCAAGAACGGAGCGGGGGGGGAGAGACCCAGTACTTC
CDR3: CASSQERSGGGETQYF
V: TRBV4-2
D: TRBD2
size: NA
J: TRBJ2-5

DNA: TGTGCCAGCAGTTACCCCCTTCCAGGGGGCGAAATCGGAAACACCATATATTTT
CDR3: CASSYPLPGGEIGNTIYF
V: TRBV6-2/TRBV6-3
D: TRBD1
size: NA
J: TRBJ1-3

DNA: TGTGCCAGCAGCAGCGCGGACAGGGGGCTGTATGAGCAGTTCTTC
CDR3: CASSSADRGLYEQFF
V: TRBV6-6
D: TRBD1
size: NA
J: TRBJ2-1

DNA: TGTGCCAGCCTCCTCACTAGCGGGGGAAGGGAGCCAGATACGCAGTATTTT
CDR3: CASLLTSGGREPDTQYF
V: TRBV6-2/TRBV6-3
D: TRBD2
size: few
J: TRBJ2-3

DNA: TGTGCCAGCAGCCGCGCCATCGGACAGGGTCTAAATTCACCCCTCCACTTT
CDR3: CASSRAIGQGLNSPLHF
V: TRBV7-9
D: TRBD1
size: NA
J: TRBJ1-6

DNA: TGTGCCAGCAGTTCACGGGGTGGGACAGGGTCCGGGGAGCTGTTTTTT
CDR3: CASSSRGGTGSGELFF
V: TRBV28
D: TRBD1
size: NA
J: TRBJ2-2

DNA: TGCGCCAGCAGCCAAGTTGGGACTCCTATTACAGAGACCCAGTACTTC
CDR3: CASSQVGTPITETQYF
V: TRBV4-1
D: NA
size: NA
J: TRBJ2-5

DNA: TGTGCCAGCATCCGGAAGGGAGGGGATACGCAGTATTTT
CDR3: CASIRKGGDTQYF
V: TRBV6-2/TRBV6-3
D: TRBD2
size: NA
J: TRBJ2-3

DNA: TGTGCCAGCAGTCCCGGGACAGGCCGGGGGGCTTTCTTT
CDR3: CASSPGTGRGAFF
V: TRBV12-3/TRBV12-4
D: TRBD1
size: few
J: TRBJ1-1

DNA: TGTGCCAGCAGACCCGCTAATGAAAAACTGTTTTTT
CDR3: CASRPANEKLFF
V: TRBV2
D: NA
size: NA
J: TRBJ1-4

DNA: TGTGCCAGCAGTTCAAGGACGGGCCAAGAGACCCAGTACTTC
CDR3: CASSSRTGQETQYF
V: TRBV2
D: NA
size: many
J: TRBJ2-5

DNA: TGTGCCAGCAGCTTCAAATCGGGGGGGGACACTGAAGCTTTCTTT
CDR3: CASSFKSGGDTEAFF
V: TRBV5-4
D: NA
size: many
J: TRBJ1-1

DNA: TGCGCCAGCAGCCTCGGACGGAGTACTGCAACTAATGAAAAACTGTTTTTT
CDR3: CASSLGRSTATNEKLFF
V: TRBV4-1
D: NA
size: once
J: TRBJ1-4

DNA: TGCGCCAGCAGCTTAACAGGGGTCTATGGCTACACCTTC
CDR3: CASSLTGVYGYTF
V: TRBV5-1
D: TRBD1
size: NA
J: TRBJ1-2

DNA: TGCGCCAGCAACTTTCGACAGGGTCGCACAGATACGCAGTATTTT
CDR3: CASNFRQGRTDTQYF
V: TRBV5-1
D: TRBD1
size: many
J: TRBJ2-3

DNA: TGCAGCGCAGACAGAGGGGGCACCGGGGAGCTGTTTTTT
CDR3: CSADRGGTGELFF
V: TRBV29-1
D: NA
size: NA
J: TRBJ2-2

DNA: TGTGCCAGCAGCCAAGAATGGAATTCACCCCTCCACTTT
CDR3: CASSQEWNSPLHF
V: TRBV14
D: NA
size: NA
J: TRBJ1-6

DNA: TGTGCCAGCAGCGCCCGGGCGCAGGGCCTATCAAATGAGCAGTTCTTC
CDR3: CASSARAQGLSNEQFF
V: TRBV7-2
D: NA
size: many
J: TRBJ2-1

DNA: TGTGCCAGCAGCCAAGACTTGGGGACCCAGTACTTC
CDR3: CASSQDLGTQYF
V: TRBV11-2
D: NA
size: NA
J: TRBJ2-5

DNA: TGTGCCAGCAGTCGCGGAGCGGGGGTCGACGAGCAGTACTTC
CDR3: CASSRGAGVDEQYF
V: TRBV6-5
D: TRBD2
size: many
J: TRBJ2-7

DNA: TGCGCCAGCAGCTTGGGACAGGGGAACTATGGCTACACCTTC
CDR3: CASSLGQGNYGYTF
V: TRBV5-1
D: TRBD1
size: NA
J: TRBJ1-2

DNA: TGTGCCACCAGCAGAGGCAGGGAGCGGGGATACGAGCAGTACTTC
CDR3: CATSRGRERGYEQYF
V: TRBV15
D: TRBD2
size: few
J: TRBJ2-7

DNA: TGCGCCAGCAGCTTGGCTAGCGGGGGGGCAAGTGAGCAGTTCTTC
CDR3: CASSLASGGASEQFF
V: TRBV5-1
D: TRBD2
size: NA
J: TRBJ2-1

DNA: TGTGCCAGCAGTTTCCCTCTGGACAGGGAAAGCACAGATACGCAGTATTTT
CDR3: CASSFPLDRESTDTQYF
V: TRBV27
D: TRBD1
size: NA
J: TRBJ2-3

DNA: TGTGCCAGCAGCGTAGAACCGGGGAACCAAGAGACCCAGTACTTC
CDR3: CASSVEPGNQETQYF
V: TRBV9
D: NA
size: NA
J: TRBJ2-5

DNA: TGTGCCAGCAGCTTTGGCAGGAGTTATAGCAATCAGCCCCAGCATTTT
CDR3: CASSFGRSYSNQPQHF
V: TRBV5-6
D: NA
size: NA
J: TRBJ1-5

DNA: TGTGCCAGCAGCTTAGTGCATCCAGATACGCAGTATTTT
CDR3: CASSLVHPDTQYF
V: TRBV7-2
D: NA
size: NA
J: TRBJ2-3

DNA: TGCGCCAGCAGCTTGGAGGGGGCCCATGGGGCTTTCTTT
CDR3: CASSLEGAHGAFF
V: TRBV5-1
D: TRBD1
size: few
J: TRBJ1-1

DNA: TGTGCCAGCAGCTTGTTGGCGGGGAGACAAGAGACCCAGTACTTC
CDR3: CASSLLAGRQETQYF
V: TRBV5-4
D: NA
size: NA
J: TRBJ2-5

DNA: TGCGCCAGCAGCTTATTTCCAGATAGCAATCAGCCCCAGCATTTT
CDR3: CASSLFPDSNQPQHF
V: TRBV5-1
D: NA
size: NA
J: TRBJ1-5

DNA: TGTGCCAGCAGCCAAGGCGACAGAAGGGAAGAGACCCAGTACTTC
CDR3: CASSQGDRREETQYF
V: TRBV3-1
D: NA
size: NA
J: TRBJ2-5

DNA: TGCAGTGCTAGGAACCTGGGCCTGGGGGAATTCTTC
CDR3: CSARNLGLGEFF
V: TRBV20-1
D: NA
size: NA
J: TRBJ2-1

DNA: TGTGCCAGCAGCCCCCAAGCCGCAGATACGCAGTATTTT
CDR3: CASSPQAADTQYF
V: TRBV7-2
D: NA
size: NA
J: TRBJ2-3

DNA: TGTGCCAGCTCACCACTGGAGACGAGCACAGATACGCAGTATTTT
CDR3: CASSPLETSTDTQYF
V: TRBV18
D: NA
size: few
J: TRBJ2-3

DNA: TGTGCCAGCAGGTTCCGGTTATTAGATACGCAGTATTTT
CDR3: CASRFRLLDTQYF
V: TRBV7-2
D: NA
size: few
J: TRBJ2-3

DNA: TGTGCCAGCAGCCGGACAGGGGGTTATACTGAAGCTTTCTTT
CDR3: CASSRTGGYTEAFF
V: TRBV7-3
D: TRBD1
size: NA
J: TRBJ1-1

DNA: TGTGCCAGCAGTTACTCACAGGGTTTGGGCCAGCCCCAGCATTTT
CDR3: CASSYSQGLGQPQHF
V: TRBV6-5
D: NA
size: NA
J: TRBJ1-5